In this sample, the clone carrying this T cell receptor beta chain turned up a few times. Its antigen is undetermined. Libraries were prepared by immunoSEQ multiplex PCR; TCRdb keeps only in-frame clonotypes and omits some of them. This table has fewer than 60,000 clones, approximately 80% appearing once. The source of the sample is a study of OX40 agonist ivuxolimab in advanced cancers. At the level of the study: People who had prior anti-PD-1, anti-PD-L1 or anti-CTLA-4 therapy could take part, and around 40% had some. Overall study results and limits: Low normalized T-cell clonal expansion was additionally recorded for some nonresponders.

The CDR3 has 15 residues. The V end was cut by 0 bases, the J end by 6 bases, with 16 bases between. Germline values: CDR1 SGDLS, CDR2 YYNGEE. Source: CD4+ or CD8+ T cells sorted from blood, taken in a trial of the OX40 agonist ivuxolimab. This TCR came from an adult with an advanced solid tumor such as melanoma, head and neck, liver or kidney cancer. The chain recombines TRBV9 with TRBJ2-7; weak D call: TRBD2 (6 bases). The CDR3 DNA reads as TGTGCCAGCAGCGTAGTCCCCAACCTCGGGGGCGAGCAGTACTTC. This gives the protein CASSVVPNLGGEQYF. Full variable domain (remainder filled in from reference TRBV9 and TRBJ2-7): DSGVTQTPKHLITATGQRVTLRCSPRSGDLSVYWYQQSLDQGLQFLIQYYNGEERAKGNILERFSAQQFPDLHSELNLSSLELGDSALYFCASSVVPNLGGEQYFGPGTRLTVT.